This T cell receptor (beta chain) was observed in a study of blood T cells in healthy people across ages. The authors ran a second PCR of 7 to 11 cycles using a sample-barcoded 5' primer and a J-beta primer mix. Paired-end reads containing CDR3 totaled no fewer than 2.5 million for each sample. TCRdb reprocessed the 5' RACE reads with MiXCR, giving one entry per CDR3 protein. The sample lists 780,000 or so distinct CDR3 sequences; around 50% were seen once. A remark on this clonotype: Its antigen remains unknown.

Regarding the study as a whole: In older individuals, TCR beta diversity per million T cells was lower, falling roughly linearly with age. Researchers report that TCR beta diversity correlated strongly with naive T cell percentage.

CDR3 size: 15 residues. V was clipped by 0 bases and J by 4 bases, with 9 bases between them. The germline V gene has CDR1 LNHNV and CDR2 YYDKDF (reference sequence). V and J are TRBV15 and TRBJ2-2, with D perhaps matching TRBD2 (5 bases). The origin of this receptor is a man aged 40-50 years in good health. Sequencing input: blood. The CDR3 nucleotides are TGTGCCACCAGCAGAGATAACCGGGGCACCGGGGAGCTGTTTTTT. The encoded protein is CATSRDNRGTGELFF.